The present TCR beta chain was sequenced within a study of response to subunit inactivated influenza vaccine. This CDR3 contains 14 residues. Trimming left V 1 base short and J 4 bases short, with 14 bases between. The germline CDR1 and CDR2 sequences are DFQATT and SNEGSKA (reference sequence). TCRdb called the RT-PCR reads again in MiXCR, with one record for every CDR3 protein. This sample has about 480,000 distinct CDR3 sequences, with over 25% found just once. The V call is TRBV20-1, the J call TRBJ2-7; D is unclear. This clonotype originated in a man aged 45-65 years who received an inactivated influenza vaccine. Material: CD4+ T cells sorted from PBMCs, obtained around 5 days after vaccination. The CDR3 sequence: CSARAASTLYEQYF. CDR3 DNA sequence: TGCAGTGCTAGAGCAGCTTCCACCCTATACGAGCAGTACTTC.